This T cell receptor beta chain was sequenced during a study of regulatory T cells in long-lasting Graves disease. Time point in this sample: persistent/refractory GD, antithyroid drugs over 5 years with positive TRAb. With RNA extracted from PBMCs as input, the TCR library was made. Notes on the study in general: Favoring TRBV28, TRBJ1-2 and TRBJ2-5 was a feature seen in persistent disease.

This clonotype was observed once. As yet, its antigen is unknown. The CDR3 has 16 amino acids. Trimming removed 2 bases at V and 8 bases at J, with 21 bases between. Germline loops: CDR1 KGHSH, CDR2 LQKENI. Researchers made TCR beta libraries by using iRepertoire HTBI primers and running Arm-PCR on CDR3 regions. TCRdb analysed the multiplex PCR reads with MiXCR anew, one entry per CDR3 protein. The top ten clones hold roughly 40% of a sample with about 660,000 distinct CDR3 sequences, 30% of them seen once. V gene TRBV18 combines with J gene TRBJ1-2; D may be TRBD1 (6 bases). Source: peripheral blood mononuclear cells (PBMCs), taken when the disease was refractory, from a patient treated with antithyroid drugs. The sequence derives from a female donor with Graves disease. CDR3 loop: CASSPTTGWGLEGYTF. The CDR3 DNA reads as TGTGCCAGCTCACCAACGACAGGCTGGGGATTGGAGGGCTACACCTTC. Full variable domain (remainder filled in from reference TRBV18 and TRBJ1-2): NAGVMQNPRHLVRRRGQEARLRCSPMKGHSHVYWYRQLPEEGLKFMVYLQKENIIDESGMPKERFSAEFPKEGPSILRIQQVVRGDSAAYFCASSPTTGWGLEGYTFGSGTRLTVV.